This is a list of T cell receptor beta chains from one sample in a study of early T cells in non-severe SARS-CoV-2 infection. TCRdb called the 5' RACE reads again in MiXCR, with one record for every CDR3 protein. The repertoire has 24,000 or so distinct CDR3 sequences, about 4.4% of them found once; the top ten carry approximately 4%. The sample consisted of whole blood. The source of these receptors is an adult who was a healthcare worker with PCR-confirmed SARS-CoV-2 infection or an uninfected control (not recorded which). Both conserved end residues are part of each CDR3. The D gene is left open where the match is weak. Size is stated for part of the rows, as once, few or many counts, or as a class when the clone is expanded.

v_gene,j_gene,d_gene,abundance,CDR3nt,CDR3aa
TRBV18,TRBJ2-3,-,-,TGTGCCAGCTCGCCGGGGCTAGCTCGAGGGGATACGCAGTATTTT,CASSPGLARGDTQYF
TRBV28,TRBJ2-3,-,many,TGTGCCAGCAGTTCCTCTTCAGGGACGGGCACAGATACGCAGTATTTT,CASSSSSGTGTDTQYF
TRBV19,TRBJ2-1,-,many,TGTGCCATTGGGGACCTGGGGAAGTACAATGAGCAGTTCTTC,CAIGDLGKYNEQFF
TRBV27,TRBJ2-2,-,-,TGTGCCAGCAGTGCCGGAGACCGGCACACCGGGGAGCTGTTTTTT,CASSAGDRHTGELFF
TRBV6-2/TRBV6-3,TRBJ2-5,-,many,TGTGCCAGCAGTTACCGGGACGCCCTTGAAGAGACCCAGTACTTC,CASSYRDALEETQYF
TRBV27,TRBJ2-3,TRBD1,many,TGTGCCAGCAATCCCGGACAGGTCACAGATACGCAGTATTTT,CASNPGQVTDTQYF
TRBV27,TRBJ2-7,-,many,TGTGCCAGCAGCCAGAAGTTAACAGGGTTCGCCTACGAGCAGTACTTC,CASSQKLTGFAYEQYF
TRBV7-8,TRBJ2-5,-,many,TGTGCCAGCAGCTTAGTGGCTAGAGGGGAGACCCAGTACTTC,CASSLVARGETQYF
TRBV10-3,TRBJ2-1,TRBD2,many,TGTGCCAGCGGCGTGGCGGGAGGGGATAATGAGCAGTTCTTC,CASGVAGGDNEQFF
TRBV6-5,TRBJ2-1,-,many,TGTGCCAGCAGTTCATCCGCCGGCAGTGGCTCCTACAATGAGCAGTTCTTC,CASSSSAGSGSYNEQFF
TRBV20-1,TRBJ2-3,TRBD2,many,TGCAGTGCTAGAGATTTTAGCGGGGGCACAGATACGCAGTATTTT,CSARDFSGGTDTQYF
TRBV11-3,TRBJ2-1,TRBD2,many,TGTGCCAGCAGCTTAGGGTCACTAGCGGGAGCGGACAATGAGCAGTTCTTC,CASSLGSLAGADNEQFF
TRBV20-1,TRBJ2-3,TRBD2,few,TGCAGTGCGCGGACTAGCGCCGGCACAGATACGCAGTATTTT,CSARTSAGTDTQYF
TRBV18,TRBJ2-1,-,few,TGTGCCAGCTCACCACCGGACGGAAATGAGCAGTTCTTC,CASSPPDGNEQFF
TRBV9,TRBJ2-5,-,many,TGTGCCAGCAGCGTAGGATACGGGACCCAGTACTTC,CASSVGYGTQYF
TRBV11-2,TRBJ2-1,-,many,TGTGCCAGCAGCTTAGCGGGAGTGGGCAATGAGCAGTTCTTC,CASSLAGVGNEQFF
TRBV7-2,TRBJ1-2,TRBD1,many,TGTGCCAGCAGCTCCCAACAGGGGAGTGGGTCCTATGGCTACACCTTC,CASSSQQGSGSYGYTF